This T cell receptor beta chain was observed in a study of response to subunit inactivated influenza vaccine. TCRdb analysed the RT-PCR reads with MiXCR anew, one entry per CDR3 protein. The sample shows 530,000 or so distinct CDR3 sequences, 14% of them seen only once. Findings and caveats of the study: Only a handful of new T cells, the authors suggested, are recruited with each seasonal influenza vaccination.

This clonotype was observed a handful of times. Its antigen is unknown. The germline V and J ends were trimmed by 5 bases and 0 bases, with 20 bases remaining between them. The CDR3 sequence is 18 residues long. Germline V CDR1 and CDR2: MNHEY, SMNVEV (reference sequence). The sample here was PBMCs from blood, taken 11 to 12 days after vaccination. This chain joins TRBV27 and TRBJ1-5, with D possibly TRBD1 on 6 matching bases. This clonotype was sampled from a man between 45 and 60 years old who received an inactivated influenza vaccine. The CDR3 sequence is CASSPQTGTSYSNQPQHF. CDR3 nucleotide sequence: TGTGCCAGCAGTCCTCAAACCGGGACAAGTTATAGCAATCAGCCCCAGCATTTT.